This TCR beta chain was found in a study of cytomegalovirus exposure and HLA in healthy donors. On the study more broadly: There were approximately 400 genotyped donors. Of these, 81% fell in the genetic ancestry cluster associated with self-reported Caucasian donors.

The PCR had 60 Vbeta and 13 Jbeta primers. Profiled with immunoSEQ multiplex PCR; TCRdb holds only in-frame clones, not every one. The sample consists of approximately 150,000 clones, 77% of them appearing once. The CDR3 is 22 amino acids. Germline V lookup: CDR1 MGHRA, CDR2 YSYEKL. J gave up 5 bases and V 6 bases, and 24 bases lay outside the gene matches. This clone was recorded a few times. The gene calls are TRBV4-1 and TRBJ2-2, with TRBD2 matching over 13 bases. Source material: PBMCs. The source is a woman aged 40 to 50 in good health and CMV-seropositive. The CDR3 is CASSRGIRTSGRYLRSTGELFF. In nucleotides, the CDR3 is TGCGCCAGCAGTAGAGGGATTCGGACTAGCGGGAGATATCTGAGGTCGACCGGGGAGCTGTTTTTT.